Presented here are 17 T cell receptor beta chains from one specimen sequenced in a study of cytomegalovirus exposure and HLA in healthy donors. In the PCR, 60 Vbeta and 13 Jbeta primers were used. TCRdb keeps only in-frame clones here, not all; method: immunoSEQ multiplex PCR. The sample includes over 150,000 clones, about 80% of them seen just once. Input material: PBMCs. These receptors were taken from a man aged 25 to 40 in good health and CMV-seropositive.

The chain recombines TRBV6-6 with TRBJ1-1, with 8 positions matching TRBD1. Germline assignment: CDR1 MNHNY and CDR2 SVGAGI (reference sequence). Losses at the gene ends were 6 bases for V and 4 bases for J; bases not matched to a gene: 7. There are 14 residues in the CDR3. This CDR3 is CASRLTGEGTEAFF. The CDR3, as DNA: TGTGCCAGCAGACTGACAGGGGAGGGCACTGAAGCTTTCTTT.

The sample holds a few counts of this clone. The gene calls are TRBV28 and TRBJ1-3; the match to TRBD1 covers 12 bases. Germline CDR1 and CDR2: MDHEN and SYDVKM. The CDR3 spans 15 residues. V lost 8 bases and J lost 0; bases outside the gene matches: 2. CDR3: CASGTGGFSGNTIYF. The CDR3, as DNA: TGTGCCAGCGGGACAGGGGGCTTCTCTGGAAACACCATATATTTT.

Here the CDR3 DNA reads TGTGCCAGCAGCCGTAGCAGGGACACCGGGGAGCTGTTTTTT. This sequence encodes CASSRSRDTGELFF. V gene TRBV4-2 combines with J gene TRBJ2-2, with D perhaps matching TRBD1 (5 bases). The V end lost 4 bases, the J end lost 3 bases, and 9 bases lay between the germline ends. The CDR3 is 14 amino acids. Germline V gives CDR1 LGHNA, CDR2 YNFKEQ.

The chain uses TRBV28 and TRBJ1-2, with a tentative D call TRBD1 (5 bases). This CDR3 has 13 amino acids. Germline V gene lookup returns CDR1 MDHEN and CDR2 SYDVKM. V was trimmed by 3 bases and J by 5 bases, leaving 10 bases between them. CDR3 amino acids: CASSLEGFYGYTF. CDR3 nucleotides: TGTGCCAGCAGTTTGGAGGGGTTTTATGGCTACACCTTC.

This clone showed up just a few times. This rearrangement joins TRBV5-5 to TRBJ2-7; 7 bases match TRBD2. Germline CDR1 SGHKS, CDR2 YYEKEE (reference sequence). The CDR3 sequence is 15 residues long. V gave up 6 bases and J gave up 5 bases; unmatched junction bases: 14. CDR3 sequence: CASTDLGRETHEQYF. In DNA, the CDR3 is TGTGCCAGCACCGACCTCGGGCGGGAGACTCACGAGCAGTACTTC. Supplemented by reference TRBV5-5 and TRBJ2-7, the full variable domain reads DAGVTQSPTHLIKTRGQQVTLRCSPISGHKSVSWYQQVLGQGPQFIFQYYEKEERGRGNFPDRFSARQFPNYSSELNVNALLLGDSALYLCASTDLGRETHEQYFGPGTRLTVT.

This sequence joins TRBV11-2 and TRBJ1-1; D not resolved. The germline V and J ends were trimmed by 2 bases and 2 bases, with 6 bases remaining between them. This CDR3 has 13 residues. Germline V gene lookup returns CDR1 SGHAT and CDR2 FQNNGV. The CDR3 sequence is CASSLSRNTEAFF. The CDR3 nucleotides read TGTGCCAGCAGCTTATCCAGAAACACTGAAGCTTTCTTT. Combining the CDR3 with reference TRBV11-2 and TRBJ1-1 gives the whole variable domain EAGVAQSPRYKIIEKRQSVAFWCNPISGHATLYWYQQILGQGPKLLIQFQNNGVVDDSQLPKDRFSAERLKGVDSTLKIQPAKLEDSAVYLCASSLSRNTEAFFGQGTRLTVV.

A single count supports this clone. The chain has TRBV28 and TRBJ1-2, with 9 bases matching TRBD1. CDR1 and CDR2 from the germline V gene are MDHEN and SYDVKM. CDR3 length: 16 amino acids. V lost 3 bases, J lost 5 bases, and 10 bases stayed unmatched. The DNA of the CDR3 is TGTGCCAGCAGTTTGCCCAACAGGGGGCGCTCGTATGGCTACACCTTC. This codes for CASSLPNRGRSYGYTF.

As DNA, the CDR3 is TGTGCCAGCAGGAAAGGGGGCGAGGGAGAAAAACTGTTTTTT. Translation gives CASRKGGEGEKLFF. The rearrangement links TRBV7-9 to TRBJ1-4; 7 bases match TRBD1. CDR1 and CDR2 from the germline V gene are SEHNR and FQNEAQ (reference sequence). There are 14 residues in the CDR3. Trimming cost V 6 bases and J 8 bases; bases outside gene matches: 9.

J is TRBJ2-2 and V is TRBV28, with D possibly being TRBD1 (6 bases). Germline assignment: CDR1 MDHEN and CDR2 SYDVKM. This CDR3 has 15 amino acids. Trimming took off 5 bases at V and 7 bases at J, with 17 bases between the two ends. The CDR3: CASSDGIGGRGELFF. The CDR3 bases are TGTGCCAGCAGTGACGGTATTGGGGGCCGCGGGGAGCTGTTTTTT.

CDR3 in amino acids: CASGLCRVCAEAFF. The DNA of the CDR3 is TGTGCTAGTGGTTTGTGCAGGGTATGTGCTGAAGCTTTCTTT. The chain carries TRBV12-5 and TRBJ1-1, with D possibly TRBD1 on 5 matching bases. The germline V gene encodes CDR1 LGHNT and CDR2 FRNRAP. Trimming cost V 2 bases and J 6 bases, with 13 bases left between them. This CDR3 is built from 14 residues.

This clone was detected once. An end of the junction does not agree with germline; a read error may underlie this. The chain employs TRBV7-9 and TRBJ2-3, with TRBD1 as a possible D gene (6 bases). The CDR3 length is 16 residues. Germline CDR1 reads SEHNR; CDR2 reads FQNEAQ (reference sequence). The CDR3 loop reads CSSNSGWGRGTDTQYF. The CDR3 DNA reads TGTTCCAGCAACTCTGGGTGGGGGCGCGGCACAGATACGCAGTATTTT.

The chain employs TRBV4-1 and TRBJ2-1; TRBD2 matches 7 bases. This CDR3 is 16 amino acids long. The V and J ends lost 1 base and 5 bases, in that order; junction bases with no gene match: 8. CDR1 is MGHRA, CDR2 YSYEKL, per germline. CDR3 in DNA: TGCGCCAGCAGCCAAGCCGGGGGAGGGTTCCACAATGAGCAGTTCTTC. Protein product: CASSQAGGGFHNEQFF.

This clone was seen a few times. This sequence joins TRBV6-5 and TRBJ2-1; TRBD1 might be the D (6 bases). Germline V CDR1 and CDR2: MNHEY, SVGAGI. Trimming left V 5 bases short and J 8 bases short, with 16 bases between. CDR3 length equals 14 residues. Here the CDR3 reads CASSPGAYRDEQFF. The CDR3 nucleotides are TGTGCCAGCAGTCCAGGGGCGTATCGCGATGAGCAGTTCTTC.

The chain has TRBV30 and TRBJ1-2, with 9 bases fitting TRBD1. The CDR3 has 14 amino acids. The germline V gene encodes CDR1 GTSNPN and CDR2 SVGIG (reference sequence). The trim removed 5 bases at V and 7 bases at J, leaving 11 bases unmatched. Written as DNA, the CDR3 is TGTGCCTGGTCCACGGGACAGGGTTTATGTGGCTACACCTTC. Translating gives CAWSTGQGLCGYTF.

V is TRBV4-1 and J is TRBJ2-2; 8 nucleotides align to TRBD2. The trim removed 4 bases at V and 7 bases at J, leaving 11 bases unmatched. CDR1 is MGHRA and CDR2 is YSYEKL in the germline V gene. The CDR3 totals 16 residues. DNA for the CDR3: TGCGCCAGCAGCCGCGGAACTAGCGGTAGTAACGGGGAGCTGTTTTTT. Translating it yields CASSRGTSGSNGELFF.

This clone was seen just once. The rearrangement links TRBV10-3 to TRBJ2-3; TRBD2 aligns across 10 bases. The length of the CDR3 is 15 residues. The germline CDR1 and CDR2 sequences are ENHRY and SYGVKD. The junction had 1 base not matched to a gene; V was cut back by 3 bases and J by 1 base. The CDR3 DNA is TGTGCCATCAGTGAAGCGGGAGGGGGCACAGATACGCAGTATTTT. Its translation: CAISEAGGGTDTQYF.

The chain uses TRBV5-1 and TRBJ2-3; 11 nucleotides line up with TRBD2. Trimming took 0 bases from V and 6 from J; bases not matched to a gene: 9. Looked up from germline, CDR1 is SGHRS and CDR2 is YFSETQ. This CDR3 region has 17 residues. CDR3 amino acids: CASSLGGTSGALDTQYF. The CDR3 region has the DNA TGCGCCAGCAGCTTGGGAGGGACTAGCGGTGCCCTTGATACGCAGTATTTT.